This TCR beta chain was documented in a study of beta chain features in type 1 diabetes. Study-wide findings and caveats: Type 1 diabetes patients showed a moderate but significant shortening of TCRB CDR3s in all four CD4+ subsets.

Reverse transcription of all isolated RNA meant that expressed TCRB transcripts were sequenced. Naive, central memory and regulatory T cell samples yielded around 3.3 million reads on average. Sequencing was performed with immunoSEQ multiplex PCR; in TCRdb, only in-frame clones are kept and a portion is missing. The table has 200,000 to 300,000 clones, around 20% seen once; the top ten hold more than 0.025%. This clone appeared a few times. Its antigen remains unknown. Germline V gene sequence: CDR1 KGHSH, CDR2 LQKENI. The CDR3 length is 14 residues. The V gene lost 4 bases and the J gene lost 4 bases, with 14 bases spanning the gap. Central memory, naive, regulatory and stem cell-like memory CD4+ cells were sorted by CD45RO/CCR7/CD25/CD127/CD95/CD27. Populations obtained by sorting all exceeded 95% purity.

Sequencing used naive CD4+ T cells from blood. The sequence came from a woman in her thirties or forties with type 1 diabetes. This chain uses TRBV18 with TRBJ2-7; possibly TRBD2 for D (5 bases). CDR3: CASSQEAGGYEQYF. CDR3 nucleotides: TGTGCCAGCTCACAGGAGGCGGGCGGATACGAGCAGTACTTC.